These T cell receptor beta chains were read from a single sample in a study of T cell responses to AZD1222 COVID-19 vaccine. TCRdb's table, derived via immunoSEQ multiplex PCR, lists solely in-frame clones and lacks some. The repertoire has roughly 150,000 clones, roughly 92% of them found once; the top ten carry less than 1.5%. This sample comprised peripheral blood, obtained 28 days after the second AZD1222 dose. These receptors were taken from an adult who received the AZD1222 COVID-19 vaccine. CDR3s include the opening cysteine and the closing phenylalanine or tryptophan. The order of the fields is clone size, D gene, J gene, V gene, CDR3 protein, CDR3 DNA. The D gene is left open where the match is weak. Size values are once, few and many counts, or a class for expanded clones, and some rows have none.

abundance: .; d_gene: TRBD1; j_gene: TRBJ2-7; v_gene: TRBV4-3; CDR3aa: CASSQGPPRTGKKNEQYF; CDR3nt: TGCGCCAGCAGCCAAGGGCCACCCCGGACAGGGAAAAAGAACGAGCAGTACTTC
abundance: .; d_gene: TRBD1; j_gene: TRBJ1-3; v_gene: TRBV6-6; CDR3aa: CASARDSNSGNTIYF; CDR3nt: TGTGCCAGCGCACGGGACAGCAACTCTGGAAACACCATATATTTT
abundance: .; d_gene: .; j_gene: TRBJ2-1; v_gene: TRBV7-8; CDR3aa: CATAPAYEQFF; CDR3nt: TGTGCCACAGCACCGGCGTATGAGCAGTTCTTC
abundance: .; d_gene: TRBD1; j_gene: TRBJ1-2; v_gene: TRBV19; CDR3aa: CASRVRDRGYYTF; CDR3nt: TGTGCCAGTAGGGTCCGGGACAGGGGATACTACACCTTC
abundance: once; d_gene: TRBD1; j_gene: TRBJ1-1; v_gene: TRBV19; CDR3aa: CASSQRQGAQAEAFF; CDR3nt: TGTGCCAGTAGTCAACGACAGGGGGCGCAGGCTGAAGCTTTCTTT
abundance: once; d_gene: .; j_gene: TRBJ2-1; v_gene: TRBV18; CDR3aa: CASSQIRSSYNEQFF; CDR3nt: TGTGCCAGCTCACAAATCAGATCCTCCTACAATGAGCAGTTCTTC
abundance: .; d_gene: TRBD1; j_gene: TRBJ2-7; v_gene: TRBV7-2; CDR3aa: CASSPDRGAYEQYF; CDR3nt: TGTGCCAGCAGCCCTGACAGGGGAGCCTACGAGCAGTACTTC
abundance: once; d_gene: TRBD1; j_gene: TRBJ1-4; v_gene: TRBV24-1; CDR3aa: CATSDPRRGTGEEKLFF; CDR3nt: TGTGCCACCAGTGACCCCAGGCGCGGGACAGGGGAGGAAAAACTGTTTTTT
abundance: few; d_gene: .; j_gene: TRBJ1-1; v_gene: TRBV4-3; CDR3aa: CASSQEPGTEAFF; CDR3nt: TGCGCCAGCAGCCAAGAGCCGGGCACTGAAGCTTTCTTT
abundance: few; d_gene: .; j_gene: TRBJ1-1; v_gene: TRBV6-4; CDR3aa: CASSDSSRGTEAFF; CDR3nt: TGTGCCAGCAGTGACTCGAGCAGGGGCACTGAAGCTTTCTTT
abundance: once; d_gene: TRBD1; j_gene: TRBJ1-5; v_gene: TRBV9; CDR3aa: CASSVGAPGQNQPQHF; CDR3nt: TGTGCCAGCAGCGTAGGAGCACCGGGACAGAATCAGCCCCAGCATTTT
abundance: .; d_gene: .; j_gene: TRBJ2-1; v_gene: TRBV9; CDR3aa: CASSVAGTDSEQFF; CDR3nt: TGTGCCAGCAGCGTAGCTGGAACGGACAGTGAGCAGTTCTTC
abundance: .; d_gene: .; j_gene: TRBJ2-1; v_gene: TRBV2; CDR3aa: CAGSSYNEQFF; CDR3nt: TGTGCCGGCTCATCCTACAATGAGCAGTTCTTC
abundance: .; d_gene: .; j_gene: TRBJ1-1; v_gene: TRBV28; CDR3aa: CASSPDAITEAFF; CDR3nt: TGTGCCAGCAGCCCCGACGCAATCACTGAAGCTTTCTTT
abundance: .; d_gene: TRBD1; j_gene: TRBJ1-2; v_gene: TRBV15; CDR3aa: CATRETGANYGYTF; CDR3nt: TGTGCCACCAGGGAGACAGGGGCTAACTATGGCTACACCTTC
abundance: .; d_gene: .; j_gene: TRBJ1-1; v_gene: TRBV18; CDR3aa: CASSPRGGGNTEAFF; CDR3nt: TGTGCCAGCTCACCCCGGGGAGGGGGGAACACTGAAGCTTTCTTT
abundance: once; d_gene: .; j_gene: TRBJ1-1; v_gene: TRBV18; CDR3aa: CASSPSTGRPQVNTEAFF; CDR3nt: TGTGCCAGCTCACCATCAACAGGGCGCCCGCAGGTGAACACTGAAGCTTTCTTT
abundance: .; d_gene: .; j_gene: TRBJ2-7; v_gene: TRBV6-6; CDR3aa: CASTSTEKYYEQYF; CDR3nt: TGTGCCAGCACCTCGACAGAGAAGTACTACGAGCAGTACTTC
abundance: .; d_gene: .; j_gene: TRBJ1-2; v_gene: TRBV29-1; CDR3aa: CSARTGYGYTF; CDR3nt: TGCAGCGCCCGGACTGGCTATGGCTACACCTTC
abundance: .; d_gene: .; j_gene: TRBJ2-3; v_gene: TRBV7-9; CDR3aa: CASSFYRRRTDTQYF; CDR3nt: TGTGCCAGCAGCTTTTACAGGAGAAGGACAGATACGCAGTATTTT
abundance: .; d_gene: .; j_gene: TRBJ2-1; v_gene: TRBV7-7; CDR3aa: CASSPSRGSGSLSSYNEQFF; CDR3nt: TGTGCCAGCAGCCCTTCGAGGGGTAGCGGCAGTCTCAGCTCCTACAATGAGCAGTTCTTC
abundance: .; d_gene: .; j_gene: TRBJ2-7; v_gene: TRBV12-3/TRBV12-4; CDR3aa: CASSRGARYEQYF; CDR3nt: TGTGCCAGCAGCAGGGGGGCCCGCTACGAGCAGTACTTC
abundance: .; d_gene: .; j_gene: TRBJ1-2; v_gene: TRBV4-3; CDR3aa: CASSQDRGSYYGYTF; CDR3nt: TGCGCCAGCAGCCAAGACAGGGGTTCCTACTATGGCTACACCTTC
abundance: .; d_gene: .; j_gene: TRBJ1-2; v_gene: TRBV9; CDR3aa: CASSAGTQANYGYTF; CDR3nt: TGTGCCAGCAGCGCCGGGACCCAGGCTAACTATGGCTACACCTTC
abundance: .; d_gene: .; j_gene: TRBJ1-5; v_gene: TRBV21-1; CDR3aa: CASSNPPESNQPQHF; CDR3nt: TGTGCCAGCAGCAACCCTCCAGAGAGCAATCAGCCCCAGCATTTT
abundance: once; d_gene: TRBD1; j_gene: TRBJ2-3; v_gene: TRBV4-1; CDR3aa: CASSQPGTGRRDTQYF; CDR3nt: TGCGCCAGCAGCCAACCCGGGACAGGGAGGAGAGATACGCAGTATTTT
abundance: once; d_gene: TRBD1; j_gene: TRBJ1-1; v_gene: TRBV7-3; CDR3aa: CASSLDRVARVTEAFF; CDR3nt: TGTGCCAGCAGCTTGGACAGGGTGGCACGGGTCACTGAAGCTTTCTTT
abundance: .; d_gene: .; j_gene: TRBJ1-1; v_gene: TRBV4-1; CDR3aa: CASSQGGRSFTEAFF; CDR3nt: TGCGCCAGCAGCCAAGGTGGCAGGTCGTTCACTGAAGCTTTCTTT
abundance: .; d_gene: .; j_gene: TRBJ1-2; v_gene: TRBV28; CDR3aa: CASSSGISNYGYTF; CDR3nt: TGTGCCAGCAGTTCAGGGATTTCTAACTATGGCTACACCTTC
abundance: .; d_gene: .; j_gene: TRBJ2-1; v_gene: TRBV2; CDR3aa: CASTLTEATYNEQFF; CDR3nt: TGTGCCAGCACCCTGACCGAGGCTACCTACAATGAGCAGTTCTTC
abundance: .; d_gene: TRBD1; j_gene: TRBJ1-1; v_gene: TRBV18; CDR3aa: CASSPTSTGGNTEAFF; CDR3nt: TGTGCCAGCTCACCTACCTCGACAGGGGGGAACACTGAAGCTTTCTTT
abundance: .; d_gene: .; j_gene: TRBJ1-3; v_gene: TRBV9; CDR3aa: CASSPDAGNTIYF; CDR3nt: TGTGCCAGCAGCCCAGACGCCGGAAACACCATATATTTT
abundance: .; d_gene: .; j_gene: TRBJ1-6; v_gene: TRBV14; CDR3aa: CASSQFMDSPLHF; CDR3nt: TGTGCCAGCAGCCAATTTATGGATTCACCCCTCCACTTT
abundance: .; d_gene: .; j_gene: TRBJ1-2; v_gene: TRBV7-9; CDR3aa: CASSGDNYGYTF; CDR3nt: TGTGCCAGCAGCGGGGACAACTATGGCTACACCTTC
abundance: .; d_gene: TRBD2; j_gene: TRBJ2-5; v_gene: TRBV7-2; CDR3aa: CASSHPEGLAGEGGETQYF; CDR3nt: TGTGCCAGCAGCCACCCTGAAGGACTAGCGGGAGAAGGCGGAGAGACCCAGTACTTC
abundance: once; d_gene: .; j_gene: TRBJ2-2; v_gene: TRBV20-1; CDR3aa: CSASPSAIRPGELFF; CDR3nt: TGCAGTGCTAGTCCCTCGGCGATTCGCCCCGGGGAGCTGTTTTTT
abundance: few; d_gene: TRBD2; j_gene: TRBJ2-1; v_gene: TRBV5-4; CDR3aa: CASSLAAGVYNEQFF; CDR3nt: TGTGCCAGCAGCTTGGCAGCGGGAGTGTACAATGAGCAGTTCTTC
abundance: .; d_gene: .; j_gene: TRBJ2-3; v_gene: TRBV3-1/TRBV3-2; CDR3aa: CASTQTLAASTDTQYF; CDR3nt: TGTGCCAGCACCCAAACCCTAGCAGCGAGCACAGATACGCAGTATTTT
abundance: few; d_gene: .; j_gene: TRBJ1-1; v_gene: TRBV27; CDR3aa: CASSVQGDRYEAFF; CDR3nt: TGTGCCAGCAGTGTACAGGGTGACCGATATGAAGCTTTCTTT
abundance: .; d_gene: .; j_gene: TRBJ1-5; v_gene: TRBV7-8; CDR3aa: CASSLAGGQPQHF; CDR3nt: TGTGCCAGCAGCTTAGCAGGAGGACAGCCCCAGCATTTT
abundance: .; d_gene: .; j_gene: TRBJ2-1; v_gene: TRBV10-3; CDR3aa: CAISDRQGRSRNEQFF; CDR3nt: TGTGCCATCAGTGATCGTCAGGGGAGGTCCCGGAATGAGCAGTTCTTC
abundance: .; d_gene: .; j_gene: TRBJ2-7; v_gene: TRBV10-1; CDR3aa: CASGTLRNEQYF; CDR3nt: TGCGCCAGCGGGACTCTGCGCAACGAGCAGTACTTC